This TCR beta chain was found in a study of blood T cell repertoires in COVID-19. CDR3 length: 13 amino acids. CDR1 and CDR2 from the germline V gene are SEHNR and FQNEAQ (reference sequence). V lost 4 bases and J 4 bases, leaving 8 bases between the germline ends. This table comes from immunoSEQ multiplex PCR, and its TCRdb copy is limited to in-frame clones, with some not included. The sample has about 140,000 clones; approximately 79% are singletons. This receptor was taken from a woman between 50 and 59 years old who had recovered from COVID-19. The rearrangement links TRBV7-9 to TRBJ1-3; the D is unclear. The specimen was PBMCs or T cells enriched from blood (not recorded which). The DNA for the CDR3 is TGTGCCAGCAGCTCCCCTCTGGGAAACACCATATATTTT. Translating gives CASSSPLGNTIYF.